Shown below are 26 T cell receptor beta chains from a single sample sequenced in a study of shared clonotypes between healthy human individuals. The protocol was immunoSEQ multiplex PCR, while the TCRdb copy is restricted to in-frame clones and leaves out a portion. This table has 2 million to 2.5 million clones, 85% to 95% appearing once. The sample comprised naive CD4+ T cells from PBMCs. Regarding subset: CD45RA+ positively selected. These receptors all come from a young man in good health. Some clones in this sample may be carry-over from other donors' samples.

On this clone itself: Other DNA sequences in this sample translate to the same CDR3. For the CDR3, the DNA is TGTGCCAGCAGCGGCTATGGCTACACCTTC. Protein: CASSGYGYTF. The J gene is TRBJ1-2, the V gene TRBV28; D gene ambiguous. From germline, CDR1 is MDHEN and CDR2 SYDVKM. This CDR3 has 10 amino acids. V gave up 6 bases and J gave up 4 bases, with 3 bases separating them.

This chain joins TRBV7-2 and TRBJ2-1; 9 bases align to TRBD2. Germline-derived CDR1 and CDR2 are SGHTA and FQGNSA. CDR3 length equals 15 residues. The junction had 7 bases not matched to a gene; V was cut back by 7 bases and J by 3 bases. This CDR3 is CASNKGREGYNEQFF. The CDR3 coding sequence is TGTGCCAGCAATAAGGGGCGGGAGGGCTACAATGAGCAGTTCTTC.

This chain joins TRBV7-9 and TRBJ2-1; D call uncertain. The CDR3 sequence is 13 residues long. V dropped 2 bases and J dropped 9 bases, with 11 bases sitting between them. Germline V gives CDR1 SEHNR, CDR2 FQNEAQ (reference sequence). The CDR3 DNA reads as TGTGCCAGCAGCTTATCAGGATTCGGTGAGCAGTTCTTC. It yields the protein CASSLSGFGEQFF.

This chain uses TRBV30 with TRBJ2-5; maybe TRBD2 (5 bases). The J call is in doubt because the DNA end fits TRBJ2-7 better. Germline V CDR1 and CDR2: GTSNPN, SVGIG (reference sequence). This CDR3 is 12 amino acids long. The CDR3 DNA reads as TGTGCCTGGAACCCCGGGACCTACGAGCAGTACTTC. Encoded protein: CAWNPGTYEQYF.

The chain carries TRBV5-5 and TRBJ1-1; D perhaps matches TRBD1 (5 bases). This CDR3 spans 14 amino acids. V was shortened by 4 bases and J by 1 base, with 11 bases between the two germline ends. CDR1 SGHKS and CDR2 YYEKEE come from the germline V gene (reference sequence). The CDR3 DNA reads TGTGCCAGCAGCCTATACGGGGGGAACACTGAAGCTTTCTTT. Protein product: CASSLYGGNTEAFF.

This clone has just a few counts. The chain recombines TRBV30 with TRBJ1-2; D call uncertain. From germline, CDR1 is GTSNPN and CDR2 SVGIG (reference sequence). Trimming pared 3 bases from V and 6 bases from J, leaving 8 bases between. The CDR3 covers 11 residues. The CDR3 coding sequence is TGTGCCTGGAGGGCAGGTCATGGCTACACCTTC. Translating it yields CAWRAGHGYTF.

The chain is built from TRBV7-9 and TRBJ2-2; no clear D gene. V shed 8 bases and J shed 6 bases, with 19 bases lying between them. The CDR3 has 15 amino acids. The V gene's germline CDR1 is SEHNR and CDR2 FQNEAQ (reference sequence). DNA for the CDR3: TGTGCCAGCTCTAAATTCCCGACGGTCGCCGGGGAGCTGTTTTTT. Protein: CASSKFPTVAGELFF. The full variable domain, in which reference TRBV7-9 and TRBJ2-2 provide the parts outside the CDR3, is DTGVSQNPRHKITKRGQNVTFRCDPISEHNRLYWYRQTLGQGPEFLTYFQNEAQLEKSRLLSDRFSAERPKGSFSTLEIQRTEQGDSAMYLCASSKFPTVAGELFFGEGSRLTVL.

The genes are TRBV30 and TRBJ2-7; TRBD2 matches 10 bases. With V trimmed by 3 bases and J by 5 bases, 4 bases remained unmatched. The germline CDR1 and CDR2 sequences are GTSNPN and SVGIG (reference sequence). The CDR3 length is 13 residues. CDR3 sequence: CAWRAGGLNEQYF. In nucleotides, the CDR3 is TGTGCCTGGAGAGCGGGAGGGCTAAACGAGCAGTACTTC. The full variable domain, in which reference TRBV30 and TRBJ2-7 provide the parts outside the CDR3, is SQTIHQWPATLVQPVGSPLSLECTVEGTSNPNLYWYRQAAGRGLQLLFYSVGIGQISSEVPQNLSASRPQDRQFILSSKKLLLSDSGFYLCAWRAGGLNEQYFGPGTRLTVT.

The rearrangement links TRBV28 to TRBJ2-4; the D gene is possibly TRBD2 (5 bases). The germline V gene has CDR1 MDHEN and CDR2 SYDVKM. This CDR3 spans 15 amino acids. The V gene lost 4 bases and the J gene lost 7 bases, with 17 bases spanning the gap. CDR3 amino acids: CASSSSRFKRNIQYF. The CDR3 DNA reads as TGTGCCAGCAGTTCCTCCCGATTCAAGCGGAACATTCAGTACTTC.

Worth noting for this clone: Other DNA sequences in this specimen translate into the identical CDR3. V gene TRBV6-1 combines with J gene TRBJ2-7; 12 nucleotides match TRBD2. The germline V gene has CDR1 MNHNS and CDR2 SASEGT. J lost 1 base, V lost 5 bases, and 3 bases had no gene match. The CDR3 covers 15 residues. The CDR3 region has the DNA TGTGCCAGCAGTCAGACTAGCGGGAGTTCCTACGAGCAGTACTTC. This codes for CASSQTSGSSYEQYF.

This chain joins TRBV27 and TRBJ1-1, with D unresolved. Per the germline V gene, CDR1 is MNHEY and CDR2 is SMNVEV (reference sequence). The ends were cut back, 2 bases at V and 4 bases at J, with 11 bases in the middle. The CDR3 is 14 amino acids. The CDR3 reads CASSLVGRGTEAFF. The DNA of the CDR3 is TGTGCCAGCAGTTTAGTGGGAAGAGGCACTGAAGCTTTCTTT.

For this clone: Other DNA sequences of this sample code for an identical CDR3. The V and J genes are TRBV5-1 and TRBJ1-2; D ambiguous. There are 11 residues in the CDR3. V was trimmed by 0 bases and J by 8 bases, leaving 5 bases between them. Per germline, CDR1 SGHRS and CDR2 YFSETQ. CDR3 coding DNA: TGCGCCAGCAGCTTGGATGGGGGCTACACCTTC. It codes for CASSLDGGYTF. Drawing the rest from reference TRBV5-1 and TRBJ1-2, the complete variable domain is KAGVTQTPRYLIKTRGQQVTLSCSPISGHRSVSWYQQTPGQGLQFLFEYFSETQRNKGNFPGRFSGRQFSNSRSEMNVSTLELGDSALYLCASSLDGGYTFGSGTRLTVV.

The chain is built from TRBV6-6 and TRBJ1-5; perhaps TRBD1 as D (6 bases). V was shortened by 7 bases and J by 2 bases, with 18 bases between the two germline ends. This CDR3 spans 16 amino acids. From germline, CDR1 is MNHNY and CDR2 SVGAGI (reference sequence). CDR3 protein: CASILGGGQGNQPQHF. CDR3 nucleotides: TGTGCCAGCATTCTAGGGGGGGGGCAGGGCAATCAGCCCCAGCATTTT.

The chain couples TRBV6-5 to TRBJ2-3; TRBD1 or TRBD2 may be the D gene (5 bases each). Germline V lookup: CDR1 MNHEY, CDR2 SVGAGI. Trimming stripped 5 bases from V and 6 bases from J, with 9 bases between. The CDR3 extends over 12 amino acids. This chain's CDR3 is CASSDWDDTQYF. CDR3 nucleotide sequence: TGTGCCAGCAGTGATTGGGACGATACGCAGTATTTT.

The chain joins TRBV7-9 to TRBJ2-7, with TRBD2 as a possible D gene (6 bases). Germline CDR1 SEHNR, CDR2 FQNEAQ (reference sequence). V lost 4 bases to trimming and J lost 7 bases, with 11 bases between them. The CDR3 consists of 12 residues. CDR3 loop: CASSYEGLEQYF. DNA of the CDR3: TGTGCCAGCAGCTATGAAGGACTAGAGCAGTACTTC.

This clone was observed a few times. V gene TRBV20-1 combines with J gene TRBJ1-2; D gene unclear. The ends were cut back, 8 bases at V and 8 bases at J, with 9 bases in the middle. This CDR3 contains 9 residues. Germline CDR1 reads DFQATT; CDR2 reads SNEGSKA (reference sequence). For the CDR3, the DNA is TGCAGTCTATCAAGAGGCTACACCTTC. It yields the protein CSLSRGYTF.

The rearrangement uses TRBV5-1 and TRBJ2-1; 12 bases are shared with TRBD2. V lost 4 bases, J lost 8 bases, and 7 bases stayed unmatched. CDR3 length: 15 amino acids. The germline gives CDR1 SGHRS, CDR2 YFSETQ. CDR3 DNA: TGCGCCAGCAGCCCCCGGACTAGCGGGAACGATGAGCAGTTCTTC. It translates to CASSPRTSGNDEQFF.

The CDR3: CASRGGTSGYNEQFF. The CDR3 DNA sequence: TGCGCCAGCAGGGGCGGGACTAGCGGCTACAATGAGCAGTTCTTC. The V and J genes are TRBV5-1 and TRBJ2-1; 11 positions agree with TRBD2. The V gene end was trimmed by 5 bases and the J gene end by 3 bases; junction bases not matched to a gene: 4. There are 15 residues in the CDR3. Germline CDR1 reads SGHRS; CDR2 reads YFSETQ.

This clone is a singleton in its sample. The gene calls are TRBV5-4 and TRBJ2-5; TRBD2 agrees at 7 bases. J was trimmed by 7 bases and V by 2 bases; bases with no gene match: 11. Germline CDR1 reads SGHNT; CDR2 reads YYREEE (reference sequence). The CDR3 consists of 15 residues. This chain's CDR3 is CASSFGGSTRGTQYF. CDR3 sequence (DNA): TGTGCCAGCAGCTTCGGCGGGAGTACGCGAGGGACCCAGTACTTC.

V is TRBV5-1 and J is TRBJ2-1; 10 bases map to TRBD2. J was trimmed by 2 bases and V by 2 bases; bases with no gene match: 10. CDR1 and CDR2 from the germline V gene are SGHRS and YFSETQ. The CDR3 totals 18 residues. CDR3 in DNA: TGCGCCAGCAGCTTTTTAGCGGGAGGCCAGTCAACCTACAATGAGCAGTTCTTC. As protein: CASSFLAGGQSTYNEQFF.

This sequence joins TRBV7-9 and TRBJ2-6, with 10 bases that match TRBD1. This CDR3 has 18 amino acids. In germline, CDR1 is SEHNR, CDR2 FQNEAQ (reference sequence). J gave up 0 bases and V 4 bases, and 6 bases lay outside the gene matches. The CDR3 reads CASSSPGQGISGANVLTF. CDR3 sequence (DNA): TGTGCCAGCAGCTCACCGGGACAGGGGATCTCTGGGGCCAACGTCCTGACTTTC.

This clone has a single count. This chain links TRBV19 with TRBJ2-7; a possible D gene is TRBD1 (5 bases). Germline loops: CDR1 LNHDA, CDR2 SQIVND (reference sequence). The CDR3 length is 14 residues. With 2 bases removed from V and 6 bases from J, the gap between germline ends came to 14 bases. DNA for the CDR3: TGTGCCAGTAGTATAAGCAGGGAAGTCGGCGAGCAGTACTTC. This sequence encodes CASSISREVGEQYF. The variable domain in full, with the rest retrieved from reference TRBV19 and TRBJ2-7, is DGGITQSPKYLFRKEGQNVTLSCEQNLNHDAMYWYRQDPGQGLRLIYYSQIVNDFQKGDIAEGYSVSREKKESFPLTVTSAQKNPTAFYLCASSISREVGEQYFGPGTRLTVT.

Concerning this clone itself: The DNA is left out, because the CDR3 cannot be placed on it with certainty; the CDR3 is given as TCRdb lists it. The chain is built from TRBV7-2 and TRBJ2-7; the D call of TRBD1 is as the table states it, not checked on the DNA. CDR1 is SGHTA, CDR2 FQGNSA, per germline. The CDR3 length is 14 residues, termini included. Here the CDR3 reads CASSLVGQGAGTYF.

This clone was recorded once. The CDR3 spells CASSSPSGGYNEQFF. For the CDR3, the DNA is TGTGCCAGCAGCTCTCCTTCCGGCGGATACAATGAGCAGTTCTTC. J is TRBJ2-1 and V is TRBV9; D is undetermined. The germline V gene encodes CDR1 SGDLS and CDR2 YYNGEE. The CDR3 runs to 15 residues. Trimming stripped 4 bases from V and 4 bases from J, with 15 bases between. The full variable domain, in which reference TRBV9 and TRBJ2-1 provide the parts outside the CDR3, is DSGVTQTPKHLITATGQRVTLRCSPRSGDLSVYWYQQSLDQGLQFLIQYYNGEERAKGNILERFSAQQFPDLHSELNLSSLELGDSALYFCASSSPSGGYNEQFFGPGTRLTVL.

The chain is built from TRBV5-1 and TRBJ1-2; no definite D call. The CDR3 has 12 amino acids. CDR1 SGHRS and CDR2 YFSETQ come from the germline V gene. Trimming shortened V by 4 bases and J by 3 bases, and 7 bases separated the two germline ends. The CDR3 region has the DNA TGCGCCAGCAGCAAGATGGACTATGGCTACACCTTC. Protein sequence: CASSKMDYGYTF.

This chain joins TRBV4-3 and TRBJ2-3; perhaps D is TRBD1 or TRBD2 (5 bases each). V gave up 3 bases and J gave up 2 bases, with 9 bases separating them. This CDR3 comprises 14 residues. Germline V gene lookup returns CDR1 LGHNA and CDR2 YSLEER. The CDR3 DNA reads as TGCGCCAGCAGCCATTGGGGGTCCACAGATACGCAGTATTTT. Its translation is CASSHWGSTDTQYF.